This entry lists 19 T cell receptor beta chains sequenced from one sample in a study of shared clonotypes between healthy human individuals. Profiled with immunoSEQ multiplex PCR; TCRdb holds only in-frame clones, not every one. The sample contains roughly 2,500,000 clones, 93% of which appear only once. Specimen: naive CD4+ T cells from PBMCs. Subset noted: CD45RA+ positively selected. These receptors were taken from a man aged 18 to 29 in good health. Some clones in this sample may be carry-over from other donors' samples.

This chain connects TRBV2 to TRBJ2-1, with D possibly called TRBD1 or TRBD2 (6 bases each). Trimming pared 2 bases from V and 0 bases from J, leaving 14 bases between. The CDR3 totals 17 residues. CDR1 and CDR2 (germline): SNHLY, FYNNEI. The CDR3 DNA is TGTGCCAGCAGTGAATCGCGGGACAAGAGCTCCTACAATGAGCAGTTCTTC. It encodes CASSESRDKSSYNEQFF.

The rearrangement links TRBV5-1 to TRBJ1-3; no clear D gene. V was trimmed by 6 bases and J by 2 bases, leaving 12 bases between them. The CDR3 runs 14 residues. Germline V gives CDR1 SGHRS, CDR2 YFSETQ. CDR3 nucleotides: TGCGCCAGCACCTCGAGCCGGGCTGGAAACACCATATATTTT. This sequence encodes CASTSSRAGNTIYF.

The rearrangement joins TRBV7-6 to TRBJ2-2; the D is unclear. The CDR3 runs 15 residues. V lost 3 bases to trimming and J lost 4 bases, with 12 bases between them. CDR1 and CDR2 from the germline V gene are SGHVS and FNYEAQ. CDR3 protein: CASSFPGASTGELFF. The CDR3 DNA reads as TGTGCCAGCAGCTTCCCCGGCGCGAGCACCGGGGAGCTGTTTTTT.

This chain connects TRBV7-3 to TRBJ2-3, with 7 bases fitting TRBD1. V lost 3 bases and J lost 5; bases outside the gene matches: 2. The CDR3 spans 13 residues. Germline assignment: CDR1 SGHTA and CDR2 FQGTGA. CDR3 in DNA: TGTGCCAGCAGCTTCTACAGGGGAGATACGCAGTATTTT. Amino acids: CASSFYRGDTQYF.

The V call is TRBV9, the J call TRBJ2-5; D not resolved. This CDR3 has 15 amino acids. The V end lost 4 bases, the J end lost 2 bases, and 15 bases lay between the germline ends. Germline V gives CDR1 SGDLS, CDR2 YYNGEE. The CDR3 sequence is CASSFQVSPQETQYF. The CDR3 coding sequence is TGTGCCAGCAGCTTCCAAGTGAGCCCACAAGAGACCCAGTACTTC.

The chain has TRBV9 and TRBJ2-7; D call uncertain. The CDR3 contains 14 residues. V shed 4 bases and J shed 5 bases, with 16 bases lying between them. Germline assignment: CDR1 SGDLS and CDR2 YYNGEE. The CDR3, as DNA: TGTGCCAGCAGCAAACCGGGCCTTGCCCACGAGCAGTACTTC. Translation gives CASSKPGLAHEQYF.

The chain carries TRBV6-4 and TRBJ2-1; D call uncertain. Deletions cut 5 bases from V and 1 base from J, with 6 bases between. The CDR3 has 13 amino acids. Germline loops: CDR1 MRHNA, CDR2 SNTAGT. CDR3 amino acids: CASSSQSYNEQFF. The CDR3 nucleotides are TGTGCCAGCAGTAGCCAGTCCTACAATGAGCAGTTCTTC.

Regarding this clone: Other DNA sequences in this specimen translate into the identical CDR3. The DNA for the CDR3 is TGTGCCAGCAGTTACGGGGTCAGCTCCTACGAGCAGTACTTC. As protein: CASSYGVSSYEQYF. The chain employs TRBV6-6 and TRBJ2-7; no firm D call. CDR1 and CDR2 (germline): MNHNY, SVGAGI (reference sequence). The CDR3 totals 14 residues. V gave up 2 bases and J gave up 0 bases, with 8 bases separating them.

This clone was seen once. The chain couples TRBV28 to TRBJ1-1, with D perhaps TRBD1 (5 bases). V was cut by 3 bases and J by 4 bases, with 9 bases left in between. Germline CDR1 MDHEN, CDR2 SYDVKM. The CDR3 is 13 residues long. CDR3 sequence reads: CASSFTRGTEAFF. CDR3 DNA sequence: TGTGCCAGCAGTTTTACGAGGGGCACTGAAGCTTTCTTT.

The V and J genes are TRBV21-1 and TRBJ2-1; the table's D call TRBD2 went unverified against the DNA. TRBV21-1 is termed a pseudogene. The CDR3 is made up of 12 amino acids. For the CDR3, the DNA is TGTGCCAGCAGCATTGGTTCGGGTGAGCAGTTCTTC. Amino acid sequence: CASSIGSGEQFF.

The chain links TRBV10-3 to TRBJ2-7, with no clear D. CDR3 size: 14 residues. Trimming took 0 bases from V and 3 from J, leaving 9 bases between them. Germline values: CDR1 ENHRY, CDR2 SYGVKD. The chain's CDR3 is CAISESLTVYEQYF. The CDR3 DNA reads TGTGCCATCAGTGAGTCGTTGACGGTCTACGAGCAGTACTTC.

As regards this clone: The sample holds other DNA sequences that translate to the same CDR3. The genes are TRBV5-1 and TRBJ2-5, with a tentative D call TRBD1 (5 bases). V was cut by 0 bases and J by 5 bases, with 11 bases left in between. The V gene's germline CDR1 is SGHRS and CDR2 YFSETQ. The CDR3 consists of 14 residues. The CDR3 loop reads CASSLVGQGETQYF. The CDR3 coding sequence is TGCGCCAGCAGCTTGGTGGGGCAGGGTGAGACCCAGTACTTC.

The chain employs TRBV5-1 and TRBJ2-1; TRBD2 matches at 9 bases. CDR1 and CDR2 from the germline V gene are SGHRS and YFSETQ. J gave up 5 bases and V 4 bases, and 10 bases lay outside the gene matches. This CDR3 has 16 residues. CDR3 DNA: TGCGCCAGCAGCCCGGAGGAAGGACTAGCGCACAATGAGCAGTTCTTC. Its protein product is CASSPEEGLAHNEQFF.

CDR3 region: CASSSPRETQYF. CDR3 nucleotides: TGTGCCAGCAGCTCCCCGCGGGAGACCCAGTACTTC. The chain links TRBV7-3 to TRBJ2-5, with D uncertain. The CDR3 covers 12 residues. Germline-derived CDR1 and CDR2 are SGHTA and FQGTGA. Trimming cost V 4 bases and J 5 bases, with 8 bases left between them.

V gene TRBV5-4 combines with J gene TRBJ2-3; no clear D gene. The CDR3 totals 13 residues. Trimming removed 3 bases at V and 2 bases at J, with 7 bases between. Per the germline V gene, CDR1 is SGHNT and CDR2 is YYREEE (reference sequence). The CDR3, as DNA: TGTGCCAGCAGCTCTGACATCACAGATACGCAGTATTTT. It is translated as CASSSDITDTQYF.

The V and J genes are TRBV11-3 and TRBJ2-2; the match to TRBD1 covers 7 bases. The CDR3 totals 16 residues. J lost 3 bases, V lost 5 bases, and 9 bases had no gene match. Looked up from germline, CDR1 is SGHNT and CDR2 is YENEEA. The CDR3 region is CASSRQGWGYTGELFF. As DNA, the CDR3 is TGTGCCAGCAGCCGACAGGGCTGGGGTTACACCGGGGAGCTGTTTTTT.

V and J are TRBV7-9 and TRBJ2-7, with D possibly TRBD1 on 5 matching bases. Germline values: CDR1 SEHNR, CDR2 FQNEAQ (reference sequence). This CDR3 spans 15 amino acids. Trimming stripped 0 bases from V and 0 bases from J, with 9 bases between. CDR3 region: CASSLAPGLSYEQYF. CDR3 sequence (DNA): TGTGCCAGCAGCTTAGCGCCAGGGCTCTCCTACGAGCAGTACTTC.

The genes are TRBV7-2 and TRBJ2-3, with D perhaps matching TRBD2 (6 bases). V lost 11 bases, J lost 6 bases, and 12 bases lay in between. Germline assignment: CDR1 SGHTA and CDR2 FQGNSA. There are 11 residues in the CDR3. The CDR3 coding sequence is TGTGCCGCCCGGGGGAGTGATACGCAGTATTTT. Protein: CAARGSDTQYF. Complete variable domain (other parts from reference TRBV7-2 and TRBJ2-3): GAGVSQSPSNKVTEKGKDVELRCDPISGHTALYWYRQSLGQGLEFLIYFQGNSAPDKSGLPSDRFSAERTGGSVSTLTIQRTQQEDSAVYLCAARGSDTQYFGPGTRLTVL.

The chain couples TRBV11-2 to TRBJ2-7; D ambiguous. The CDR3 runs to 12 residues. Looked up from germline, CDR1 is SGHAT and CDR2 is FQNNGV. Trimming shortened V by 6 bases and J by 0 bases, and 6 bases separated the two germline ends. The CDR3 nucleotides are TGTGCCAGCAGTGTTAGCTCCTACGAGCAGTACTTC. Its protein is CASSVSSYEQYF. Together with reference TRBV11-2 and TRBJ2-7, the CDR3 gives the full variable domain: EAGVAQSPRYKIIEKRQSVAFWCNPISGHATLYWYQQILGQGPKLLIQFQNNGVVDDSQLPKDRFSAERLKGVDSTLKIQPAKLEDSAVYLCASSVSSYEQYFGPGTRLTVT.